This entry lists 2 T cell receptor beta chains sequenced from one sample in a study of lymphopenia after photon versus proton radiotherapy. Assay: immunoSEQ multiplex PCR; the TCRdb copy retains only in-frame clones and omits some. The sample shows 55,000 to 85,000 clones, roughly 90% of them seen only once. Sequenced here: peripheral blood, sampled from a patient treated with photon-based radiotherapy. Every receptor here comes from a woman aged 40 to 50 with cholangiocarcinoma.

V gene TRBV7-2 combines with J gene TRBJ2-7, with 8 nucleotides matching TRBD2. V was clipped by 5 bases and J by 7 bases; unmatched bases: 7. CDR3 length: 13 residues. In germline, CDR1 is SGHTA, CDR2 FQGNSA. The CDR3 spells CASSTASGWEQYF. The CDR3 region has the DNA TGTGCCAGCAGCACCGCTAGCGGGTGGGAGCAGTACTTC.

A single count supports this clone. The chain uses TRBV5-1 and TRBJ1-5, with 7 bases fitting TRBD1. CDR1 SGHRS and CDR2 YFSETQ come from the germline V gene. The CDR3 totals 15 residues. V trimming: 4 bases; J trimming: 4 bases; junction bases outside the gene matches: 8. CDR3 in amino acids: CASSLMGQFNQPQHF. For the CDR3, the DNA is TGCGCCAGCAGCCTAATGGGACAGTTTAATCAGCCCCAGCATTTT.